These T cell receptor beta chains were read from a single sample in a study of regulatory T cells in long-lasting Graves disease. TCRdb re-analysed the multiplex PCR reads in MiXCR, keeping a single row per CDR3 protein. Found here are a few hundred thousand distinct CDR3 sequences, around 11% of them singletons; the top ten hold approximately 20%. These records were also assigned to another study, of T cells in Graves' hyperthyroidism and ophthalmopathy.

The material was peripheral blood mononuclear cells (PBMCs), obtained at new diagnosis, from a patient treated with antithyroid drugs. The receptors originated from a woman in her late teens or twenties with Graves disease. Each CDR3 is given with its conserved first and last residue. D genes are given only for firm matches. Expanded clones are given a class, and other clones once, few, many or no size at all.

few	TRBD1	TRBV12-3/TRBV12-4	TRBJ2-7	TGTGCCAGCAGTTTGAGGGACAGAGACTACGAGCAGTACTTC	CASSLRDRDYEQYF
NA	TRBD2	TRBV7-6	TRBJ2-5	TGTGCCAGCAGCTCCTTTAGCGTAGCGGGGGAACAAGAGACCCAGTACTTC	CASSSFSVAGEQETQYF
few	NA	TRBV2	TRBJ2-1	TGTGCCACCGACTTTTTAGAAGGGGCTAATGAGCAGTTCTTC	CATDFLEGANEQFF
many	TRBD2	TRBV9	TRBJ2-3	TGTGCCAGCAGCGTCGGCGGGGGGGATACGCAGTATTTT	CASSVGGGDTQYF
many	NA	TRBV19	TRBJ1-1	TGTGCCAGTAGTATAGTAGGGCAGCTGAACACTGAAGCTTTCTTT	CASSIVGQLNTEAFF
few	TRBD2	TRBV20-1	TRBJ2-1	TGCAGTGCGGTCCGAGTTAAGGGACTAGGGCAGCCCTTCAATGAGCAGTTCTTC	CSAVRVKGLGQPFNEQFF
many	TRBD1	TRBV9	TRBJ1-1	TGTGCCAGCAGCAAGATCTGGAGACAGGGTAGGAACACTGAAGCTTTCTTT	CASSKIWRQGRNTEAFF
NA	NA	TRBV4-1	TRBJ2-5	TGCGCCAGCAGCCAAGGGATCAACAGGAAAGAGACCCAGTACTTC	CASSQGINRKETQYF
few	NA	TRBV10-3	TRBJ2-5	TGTGCCATCAGTGAGTCGGGACTCTCACCCGGCCAAGAGACCCAGTACTTC	CAISESGLSPGQETQYF
NA	NA	TRBV19	TRBJ1-5	NA	CASTSGQAYQPQHF
many	NA	TRBV28	TRBJ1-5	TGTGCCAGCAGACCAGGCAGGAAGGGGCAGCCCCAGCATTTT	CASRPGRKGQPQHF
many	NA	TRBV6-5	TRBJ1-2	TGTGCCAGCAGTTACTCCCACAGTTCTAACTATGGCTACACCTTC	CASSYSHSSNYGYTF
many	NA	TRBV27	TRBJ2-7	TGTGCCAGCAGCTCCGCCGGCGAGCAGTACTTC	CASSSAGEQYF
few	NA	TRBV12-5	TRBJ2-5	TGTGCTAGTGCCGACCCGGTGAACCTAGTAGGGGAGACCCAGTACTTC	CASADPVNLVGETQYF
many	TRBD2	TRBV27	TRBJ2-3	TGTGCCAGCAGTGAACTAGCGCCGGGGGGTACGCAGTATTTT	CASSELAPGGTQYF
many	NA	TRBV3-1	TRBJ2-1	TGTGCCAGCATGAAGGGTTTAAACAATGAGCAGTTCTTC	CASMKGLNNEQFF
many	NA	TRBV18	TRBJ1-1	TGTGCCAGCTCACCGGAGGGGTCGGGCACTGAAGCTTTCTTT	CASSPEGSGTEAFF
many	NA	TRBV4-2	TRBJ1-4	TGTGCCAGCAGCCAAAACGACGAAAAGAGCGAAAAACTGTTTTTT	CASSQNDEKSEKLFF
few	NA	TRBV6-2/TRBV6-3	TRBJ2-2	TGTGCCACCTCCTACGGGGTTAACACCGGGGAGCTGTTTTTT	CATSYGVNTGELFF
NA	TRBD2	TRBV12-3/TRBV12-4	TRBJ2-3	TGTGCCAGCAGTTTCGGGGGGGCCACAGATACGCAGTATTTT	CASSFGGATDTQYF
few	NA	TRBV7-9	TRBJ2-7	TGTGCCAGCAGCTTAGAAGCTCATCAATGGTCCCTCCGTACCACCTACGAGCAGTACTTC	CASSLEAHQWSLRTTYEQYF
many	TRBD1	TRBV7-2	TRBJ2-5	TGTGCCAGCAGACATGACAGGGGTTGGGAGACCCAGTACTTC	CASRHDRGWETQYF
many	NA	TRBV28	TRBJ2-5	TGTGCCAGCAGTTTAGGGTCCGTCGGGACTTACAACTATCAAGAGACCCAGTACTTC	CASSLGSVGTYNYQETQYF
many	TRBD1	TRBV19	TRBJ1-5	TGTGCCAGCAGTGACAGGGTCGGGCAGCCCCAGCATTTT	CASSDRVGQPQHF
NA	TRBD1	TRBV4-3	TRBJ1-2	TGCGCCAGCAGCCGGGACGGACAGGTGGATGGCTACACCTTC	CASSRDGQVDGYTF
many	NA	TRBV3-1	TRBJ2-7	TGTGCCAGCAGCCAAGTAAACCGCTACGAGCAGTACTTC	CASSQVNRYEQYF
NA	NA	TRBV7-9	TRBJ2-1	TGTGCCAGCAGCTTAGAGGGGCCTACCTACAATGAGCAGTTCTTC	CASSLEGPTYNEQFF
many	NA	TRBV29-1	TRBJ2-5	TGCAGCGTTCTAGGGCGACTCCAGGGGACCCAGTACTTC	CSVLGRLQGTQYF
many	NA	TRBV28	TRBJ2-7	TGTGCCAGCAGTTCACCTTCGACAATCTCCTACGAGCAGTACTTC	CASSSPSTISYEQYF
many	NA	TRBV6-2/TRBV6-3	TRBJ2-7	TGTGCCAGCAGTTACGCGGGGATGCCAACCTACGAGCAGTACTTC	CASSYAGMPTYEQYF
many	NA	TRBV24-1	TRBJ2-3	TGTGCCACCAGTGATACGGGGCCTTCTGACAATAGAGATACGCAGTATTTT	CATSDTGPSDNRDTQYF
few	NA	TRBV11-2	TRBJ2-7	TGTGCCAGCAGCTTAGATGGGGCCTACGAGCAGTACTTC	CASSLDGAYEQYF
NA	TRBD1	TRBV30	TRBJ2-3	TGTGCCTGGAGGGACAGGGGGGGCACAGATACGCAGTATTTT	CAWRDRGGTDTQYF
few	NA	TRBV18	TRBJ1-5	TGTGCCAGCTCACCGGGGATGGGACCCCATAGCAATCAGCCCCAGCATTTT	CASSPGMGPHSNQPQHF
few	NA	TRBV7-2	TRBJ2-7	TGTGCCAGCAGCTTTTTGGCAGAGCCGATGAGAGAGCAGTACTTC	CASSFLAEPMREQYF
few	TRBD2	TRBV11-1	TRBJ2-1	TGTGCCAGCAGCCCCGGACTAGCGGAATACAGTGAGCAGTTCTTC	CASSPGLAEYSEQFF
few	NA	TRBV28	TRBJ1-5	TGTGCCAGCAGTCCTTACCAGGGGAATCAGCCCCAGCATTTT	CASSPYQGNQPQHF
many	NA	TRBV27	TRBJ1-3	TGTGCCAGCACCGAAGGGTGGGGGAACACCATATATTTT	CASTEGWGNTIYF
many	NA	TRBV6-5	TRBJ1-6	TGTGCCAGCAGTTACTCGATCACCCGCAGTAATTCACCCCTCCACTTT	CASSYSITRSNSPLHF
NA	NA	TRBV5-1	TRBJ2-1	TGCGCCAGCAGCTCATACCTGGGAGCCAACAATGAGCAGTTCTTC	CASSSYLGANNEQFF
few	NA	TRBV7-9	TRBJ1-2	TGTGCCAGCAGCTTTTATAGACAGGAGTCTAACTATGGCTACACCTTC	CASSFYRQESNYGYTF
NA	NA	TRBV20-1	TRBJ2-1	TGCAGTGCCTACCGGCGTACCTACAATGAGCAGTTCTTC	CSAYRRTYNEQFF
many	TRBD1	TRBV7-2	TRBJ1-2	TGTGCCAGCAGCCGCACAGGGGATAATGGCTACACCTTC	CASSRTGDNGYTF
NA	TRBD2	TRBV11-2	TRBJ2-3	TGTGCCAGCAGCCGACAAGCGGGAGTCATAGATGCGCAGTATTTT	CASSRQAGVIDAQYF